These 14 T cell receptor beta chains were all obtained from the same sample, sequenced in a study of T cell responses to AZD1222 COVID-19 vaccine. Measured with immunoSEQ multiplex PCR; TCRdb has only the in-frame clones, and not every one. The repertoire holds about 130,000 clones, with approximately 90% as singletons. This material consisted of peripheral blood, taken on day 0 of AZD1222 vaccination. Receptors were obtained from an adult in good health.

The chain is built from TRBV19 and TRBJ1-2; TRBD1 matches 9 bases. There are 18 residues in the CDR3. Germline CDR1 LNHDA, CDR2 SQIVND (reference sequence). J lost 4 bases, V lost 5 bases, and 17 bases had no gene match. The CDR3 coding sequence is TGTGCCAGTAGTCCTCGGGACAGGGAGCGCTCTGGACTCTATGGCTACACCTTC. It translates to CASSPRDRERSGLYGYTF.

This sequence joins TRBV20-1 and TRBJ2-7; D uncertain. Trimming shortened V by 1 base and J by 7 bases, and 8 bases separated the two germline ends. Germline V gives CDR1 DFQATT, CDR2 SNEGSKA (reference sequence). The CDR3 is made up of 11 amino acids. CDR3 residues: CSARGQLEQYF. As DNA, the CDR3 is TGCAGTGCTAGAGGGCAGCTAGAGCAGTACTTC.

This chain links TRBV6-2 or TRBV6-3 with TRBJ2-3, with D perhaps matching TRBD2 (6 bases). This CDR3 comprises 17 residues. Germline loops: CDR1 MNHEY, CDR2 SVGEGT. Trimming stripped 5 bases from V and 3 bases from J, with 21 bases between. CDR3 nucleotide sequence: TGTGCCAGCAGTATTGAGGGTTCGGGGGTTCGAACAGATACGCAGTATTTT. Translating it yields CASSIEGSGVRTDTQYF.

This clone was seen a few times. V is TRBV18 and J is TRBJ1-4, with D possibly TRBD1 on 6 matching bases. V gave up 1 base and J gave up 2 bases, with 11 bases separating them. The CDR3 is 16 residues long. Germline V CDR1 and CDR2: KGHSH, LQKENI. The CDR3 DNA reads TGTGCCAGCTCACCACTCTCAGGGGCGACTAATGAAAAACTGTTTTTT. Amino acids: CASSPLSGATNEKLFF.

The chain couples TRBV12-3 or TRBV12-4 to TRBJ1-1, with a weak D call TRBD1 (6 bases). The CDR3 contains 13 residues. V was shortened by 7 bases and J by 11 bases, with 20 bases between the two germline ends. The CDR3 bases are TGTGCCAGCACCGTCCGTGGGGGGCGAGGGGCTTTCTTT. It specifies CASTVRGGRGAFF.

The table lists this clone with a count of one. The chain is built from TRBV19 and TRBJ2-2; D tentatively reads TRBD1 or TRBD2 (7 bases each). Germline lookup yields CDR1 LNHDA and CDR2 SQIVND (reference sequence). Between the trimmed V and J ends, which lost 4 bases and 6 bases, there was a span of 12 bases. This CDR3 spans 14 amino acids. CDR3: CASSTRGRAGELFF. DNA for the CDR3: TGTGCCAGTAGTACCAGGGGGAGGGCCGGGGAGCTGTTTTTT.

This clone showed up just a few times. The gene calls are TRBV27 and TRBJ2-1, with D uncertain. CDR3 size: 13 residues. V was cut by 9 bases and J by 9 bases, with 18 bases left in between. The germline CDR1 and CDR2 sequences are MNHEY and SMNVEV (reference sequence). The chain's CDR3 is CASTDGSRSEQFF. The DNA of the CDR3 is TGTGCCAGTACAGACGGAAGCAGGAGTGAGCAGTTCTTC.

The chain links TRBV27 to TRBJ2-1; D may correspond to TRBD1 or TRBD2 (5 bases each). The CDR3 is made up of 18 amino acids. Germline loops: CDR1 MNHEY, CDR2 SMNVEV (reference sequence). V dropped 3 bases and J dropped 0 bases, with 18 bases sitting between them. CDR3 bases: TGTGCCAGCAGTTTCGAGGGGCTACGACCCAGCTCCTACAATGAGCAGTTCTTC. Translating gives CASSFEGLRPSSYNEQFF.

This clone was seen a handful of times. V is TRBV18 and J is TRBJ1-2, with D maybe TRBD1 (5 bases). There are 16 residues in the CDR3. Germline CDR1 and CDR2: KGHSH and LQKENI. The germline V and J ends were trimmed by 0 bases and 7 bases, with 18 bases remaining between them. The CDR3 region has the DNA TGTGCCAGCTCACCACCCGCAGGGAGGTCGGCTGGTGGCTACACCTTC. It is translated as CASSPPAGRSAGGYTF.

This chain uses TRBV7-3 with TRBJ2-2; a possible D gene is TRBD2 (6 bases). Per germline, CDR1 SGHTA and CDR2 FQGTGA. V lost 5 bases, J lost 5 bases, and 9 bases lay in between. The CDR3 is 13 residues long. The CDR3 spells CASSGGTTGELFF. In nucleotides, the CDR3 is TGTGCCAGCAGCGGAGGGACTACCGGGGAGCTGTTTTTT.

This chain uses TRBV5-8 with TRBJ2-3; TRBD1 or TRBD2 may be the D gene (6 bases each). Germline assignment: CDR1 SGHTS and CDR2 YDEGEE. The germline V and J ends were trimmed by 4 bases and 0 bases, with 18 bases remaining between them. The CDR3 consists of 17 residues. This CDR3 reads CASSGLGGAPSTDTQYF. CDR3 coding DNA: TGTGCCAGCAGCGGATTGGGGGGCGCCCCTAGCACAGATACGCAGTATTTT.

The chain is built from TRBV19 and TRBJ1-5; TRBD1 agrees at 7 bases. Looked up from germline, CDR1 is LNHDA and CDR2 is SQIVND (reference sequence). Germline trimming cut 7 bases from V and 0 bases from J; bases unmatched to any gene: 9. This CDR3 has 16 amino acids. Written as DNA, the CDR3 is TGTGCCAGTACAGTACCGGGACAGAATAGCAATCAGCCCCAGCATTTT. This translates into CASTVPGQNSNQPQHF.

This clone appeared a single time. The chain joins TRBV2 to TRBJ1-2; no reliable D call. V was shortened by 2 bases and J by 1 base, with 5 bases between the two germline ends. This CDR3 contains 13 residues. Per germline, CDR1 SNHLY and CDR2 FYNNEI. The chain's CDR3 is CASSEYNNYGYTF. The CDR3 DNA follows: TGTGCCAGCAGTGAATACAATAACTATGGCTACACCTTC. Looking up the rest from reference TRBV2 and TRBJ1-2 gives the full variable domain: EPEVTQTPSHQVTQMGQEVILRCVPISNHLYFYWYRQILGQKVEFLVSFYNNEISEKSEIFDDQFSVERPDGSNFTLKIRSTKLEDSAMYFCASSEYNNYGYTFGSGTRLTVV.

The chain couples TRBV7-2 to TRBJ1-4; TRBD1 agrees at 11 bases. CDR1 SGHTA and CDR2 FQGNSA come from the germline V gene. CDR3 length: 15 amino acids. With V trimmed by 6 bases and J by 6 bases, 6 bases remained unmatched. In DNA, the CDR3 is TGTGCCAGCAGAACCCGGACAGGGGGCGATGAAAAACTGTTTTTT. This encodes CASRTRTGGDEKLFF. The full variable domain, with the rest looked up from reference TRBV7-2 and TRBJ1-4, is GAGVSQSPSNKVTEKGKDVELRCDPISGHTALYWYRQSLGQGLEFLIYFQGNSAPDKSGLPSDRFSAERTGGSVSTLTIQRTQQEDSAVYLCASRTRTGGDEKLFFGSGTQLSVL.